This is a list of T cell receptor beta chains from one sample in a study of OX40 agonist ivuxolimab in advanced cancers. Profiling relied on immunoSEQ multiplex PCR, and the TCRdb table lists in-frame clones only, not all of them. Altogether just under 20,000 clones are present, around 88% being singletons, with the ten largest covering approximately 10%. Here the sequenced sample was CD4+ or CD8+ T cells sorted from blood, taken in a trial of the OX40 agonist ivuxolimab. These receptors were obtained from an adult with an advanced solid tumor such as melanoma, head and neck, liver or kidney cancer. The CDR3 runs from the conserved cysteine through the conserved F or W. A D gene is named only where the DNA matches it firmly. A row's size may be missing; if present it is once, few, many or a size class.

length: 15; V: TRBV27; D: -; J: TRBJ1-1; size: -; CDR3: CASSRRGGLNTEAFF; DNA: TGTGCCAGCAGTCGAAGGGGGGGGCTGAACACTGAAGCTTTCTTT
length: 18; V: TRBV4-1; D: TRBD2; J: TRBJ2-1; size: medium-sized; CDR3: CASSQGVSGRARYNEQFF; DNA: TGCGCCAGCAGCCAAGGGGTTAGCGGGAGGGCCAGGTACAATGAGCAGTTCTTC
length: 13; V: TRBV19; D: -; J: TRBJ2-2; size: -; CDR3: CASSMGYTGELFF; DNA: TGTGCCAGTAGTATGGGGTACACCGGGGAGCTGTTTTTT
length: 13; V: TRBV6-9; D: -; J: TRBJ2-3; size: -; CDR3: CASSLRRTDTQYF; DNA: TGTGCCAGCAGTTTGAGGAGGACAGATACGCAGTATTTT
length: 15; V: TRBV27; D: TRBD2; J: TRBJ2-7; size: -; CDR3: CASSLRTSGGYEQYF; DNA: TGTGCCAGCAGTCTTCGGACTAGCGGGGGGTACGAGCAGTACTTC
length: 14; V: TRBV11-2; D: -; J: TRBJ1-1; size: once; CDR3: CASSLSRGGTEAFF; DNA: TGTGCCAGCAGCTTATCGCGTGGGGGCACTGAAGCTTTCTTT
length: 14; V: TRBV27; D: -; J: TRBJ2-7; size: -; CDR3: CASSISGPEYEQYF; DNA: TGTGCCAGCAGTATTTCGGGACCGGAGTACGAGCAGTACTTC
length: 16; V: TRBV30; D: TRBD2; J: TRBJ2-1; size: -; CDR3: CAWSPGTSRSYNEQFF; DNA: TGTGCCTGGAGTCCCGGGACTAGTCGGTCCTACAATGAGCAGTTCTTC
length: 13; V: TRBV2; D: -; J: TRBJ1-2; size: -; CDR3: CASSTGGHPGYTF; DNA: TGTGCCAGTTCCACGGGGGGGCACCCTGGCTACACCTTC
length: 18; V: TRBV5-1; D: -; J: TRBJ2-6; size: -; CDR3: CASSLYGLAGSGANVLTF; DNA: TGCGCCAGCAGCTTGTATGGGCTTGCTGGCTCTGGGGCCAACGTCCTGACTTTC
length: 14; V: TRBV6-5; D: -; J: TRBJ1-2; size: -; CDR3: CASTYGSGISGYTF; DNA: TGTGCCAGCACCTACGGTAGCGGGATTAGTGGCTACACCTTC
length: 14; V: TRBV11-3; D: TRBD1; J: TRBJ2-7; size: -; CDR3: CANKPGQVLYEQYF; DNA: TGTGCCAACAAACCGGGACAGGTCCTCTACGAGCAGTACTTC
length: 15; V: TRBV9; D: -; J: TRBJ2-1; size: -; CDR3: CASSAGTQTYNEQFF; DNA: TGTGCCAGCAGTGCCGGGACTCAGACCTACAATGAGCAGTTCTTC
length: 17; V: TRBV4-2; D: -; J: TRBJ2-2; size: -; CDR3: CASSQGVLIPNTGELFF; DNA: TGTGCCAGCAGCCAAGGGGTTTTGATCCCTAACACCGGGGAGCTGTTTTTT
length: 15; V: TRBV6-4; D: TRBD2; J: TRBJ2-3; size: -; CDR3: CASSGDSGNTDTQYF; DNA: TGTGCCAGCAGTGGGGATAGCGGGAACACAGATACGCAGTATTTT
length: 15; V: TRBV4-2; D: TRBD2; J: TRBJ2-1; size: -; CDR3: CASSQRLAVYNEQFF; DNA: TGTGCCAGCAGCCAAAGGCTAGCGGTCTACAATGAGCAGTTCTTC
length: 15; V: TRBV11-1; D: TRBD2; J: TRBJ2-1; size: -; CDR3: CASSPGTTGARKQFF; DNA: TGTGCCAGCAGCCCCGGGACTACCGGGGCAAGGAAGCAGTTCTTC
length: 11; V: TRBV7-9; D: -; J: TRBJ2-7; size: -; CDR3: CASSLYHEQYF; DNA: TGTGCCAGCAGCTTATACCACGAGCAGTACTTC
length: 13; V: TRBV5-8; D: -; J: TRBJ2-2; size: -; CDR3: CASSLEGPGELFF; DNA: TGTGCCAGCAGCTTGGAAGGCCCCGGGGAGCTGTTTTTT
length: 17; V: TRBV28; D: -; J: TRBJ1-1; size: -; CDR3: CASSPWGFSSMNTEAFF; DNA: TGTGCCAGCAGTCCTTGGGGTTTTTCATCTATGAACACTGAAGCTTTCTTT
length: 12; V: TRBV9; D: -; J: TRBJ2-1; size: -; CDR3: CASSVNSNEQFF; DNA: TGTGCCAGCAGCGTCAATTCAAATGAGCAGTTCTTC
length: 14; V: TRBV5-6; D: TRBD1; J: TRBJ2-7; size: -; CDR3: CASSPEGQGREQYF; DNA: TGTGCCAGCAGTCCCGAGGGACAGGGACGGGAGCAGTACTTC
length: 15; V: TRBV4-3; D: TRBD2; J: TRBJ2-7; size: -; CDR3: CASSQVLAGVNEQYF; DNA: TGCGCCAGCAGCCAAGTCCTAGCGGGAGTTAACGAGCAGTACTTC
length: 19; V: TRBV15; D: TRBD1; J: TRBJ1-2; size: -; CDR3: CATSRDLVGQGVGGYGYTF; DNA: TGTGCCACCAGCAGAGATTTAGTCGGGCAGGGGGTAGGGGGCTATGGCTACACCTTC
length: 10; V: TRBV11-2; D: -; J: TRBJ2-7; size: -; CDR3: CASSLAEQYF; DNA: TGTGCCAGCAGCTTAGCCGAGCAGTACTTC
length: 15; V: TRBV15; D: -; J: TRBJ1-3; size: -; CDR3: CATSSTMGAGNTIYF; DNA: TGTGCCACCAGCAGTACCATGGGGGCTGGAAACACCATATATTTT
length: 13; V: TRBV28; D: -; J: TRBJ1-1; size: -; CDR3: CASSRGTNTEAFF; DNA: TGTGCCAGCAGCCGGGGGACGAACACTGAAGCTTTCTTT
length: 14; V: TRBV7-9; D: TRBD1; J: TRBJ1-5; size: -; CDR3: CASSRTGKNQPQHF; DNA: TGTGCCAGCAGCCGGACAGGGAAAAATCAGCCCCAGCATTTT
length: 13; V: TRBV10-3; D: -; J: TRBJ2-2; size: -; CDR3: CAIPRDNTGELFF; DNA: TGTGCCATCCCGCGGGATAACACCGGGGAGCTGTTTTTT
length: 16; V: TRBV10-3; D: TRBD2; J: TRBJ2-5; size: -; CDR3: CAISESRGVASETQYF; DNA: TGTGCCATCAGTGAGTCGCGGGGGGTGGCTAGCGAGACCCAGTACTTC
length: 17; V: TRBV12-2; D: -; J: TRBJ1-1; size: -; CDR3: CASRLVLAHNPYTEAFF; DNA: TGTGCAAGTCGCTTAGTGTTGGCCCATAACCCTTACACTGAAGCTTTCTTT
length: 13; V: TRBV28; D: -; J: TRBJ1-1; size: -; CDR3: CASSFGQNTEAFF; DNA: TGTGCCAGCAGTTTTGGCCAGAACACTGAAGCTTTCTTT
length: 14; V: TRBV2; D: -; J: TRBJ1-6; size: once; CDR3: CASREYNYNSPLHF; DNA: TGTGCCAGCAGAGAATATAATTATAATTCACCCCTCCACTTT
length: 14; V: TRBV27; D: TRBD2; J: TRBJ2-1; size: -; CDR3: CARGGLAEVNEQFF; DNA: TGTGCCAGGGGGGGACTAGCGGAGGTCAATGAGCAGTTCTTC
length: 16; V: TRBV4-3; D: -; J: TRBJ1-2; size: -; CDR3: CASSQDLGGLRFGYTF; DNA: TGCGCCAGCAGCCAAGATCTCGGGGGCCTGCGCTTTGGCTACACCTTC
length: 14; V: TRBV4-1; D: -; J: TRBJ2-2; size: -; CDR3: CASSHAPVTGELFF; DNA: TGCGCCAGCAGCCATGCCCCAGTCACCGGGGAGCTGTTTTTT
length: 13; V: TRBV6-1; D: TRBD1; J: TRBJ2-7; size: -; CDR3: CAAGGVRSYEQYF; DNA: TGTGCCGCAGGGGGCGTTCGTTCCTACGAGCAGTACTTC
length: 15; V: TRBV6-4; D: -; J: TRBJ2-6; size: few; CDR3: CASSLQASGANVLTF; DNA: TGTGCCAGCAGTCTACAGGCGTCTGGGGCCAACGTCCTGACTTTC
length: 12; V: TRBV27; D: -; J: TRBJ2-7; size: -; CDR3: CASTHPCYEQYF; DNA: TGTGCCAGCACTCACCCTTGTTACGAGCAGTACTTC
length: 14; V: TRBV29-1; D: TRBD1; J: TRBJ2-3; size: -; CDR3: CSTDRDRVTDTQYF; DNA: TGCAGCACCGACCGGGACAGGGTTACAGATACGCAGTATTTT
length: 16; V: TRBV2; D: -; J: TRBJ1-1; size: -; CDR3: CASSEDVAGENTEAFF; DNA: TGTGCCAGCAGTGAGGATGTCGCAGGGGAAAACACTGAAGCTTTCTTT
length: 13; V: TRBV7-3; D: -; J: TRBJ1-1; size: -; CDR3: CASSFYSGTEAFF; DNA: TGTGCCAGCAGCTTCTACAGCGGCACTGAAGCTTTCTTT
length: 15; V: TRBV7-9; D: -; J: TRBJ1-4; size: -; CDR3: CASRPTGDSNEKLFF; DNA: TGTGCCAGCAGGCCTACAGGAGACTCTAATGAAAAACTGTTTTTT
length: 13; V: TRBV11-2; D: -; J: TRBJ1-5; size: -; CDR3: CASSRRPYQPQHF; DNA: TGTGCCAGCAGCCGCAGGCCTTATCAGCCCCAGCATTTT
length: 16; V: TRBV7-9; D: -; J: TRBJ2-1; size: medium-sized; CDR3: CAGSDSQDLSGNEQFF; DNA: TGTGCCGGGTCGGACTCTCAAGACCTCTCGGGCAATGAGCAGTTCTTC
length: 15; V: TRBV5-4; D: -; J: TRBJ1-6; size: -; CDR3: CASSNGGGVNSPLHF; DNA: TGTGCCAGCAGCAACGGGGGAGGTGTGAATTCACCCCTCCACTTT
length: 13; V: TRBV7-3; D: TRBD1; J: TRBJ2-7; size: -; CDR3: CASSSGQSYEQYF; DNA: TGTGCCAGCAGCTCGGGACAGAGCTACGAGCAGTACTTC
length: 13; V: TRBV11-3; D: -; J: TRBJ2-1; size: -; CDR3: CASSIRAYNEQFF; DNA: TGTGCCAGCAGCATTCGGGCCTACAATGAGCAGTTCTTC
length: 14; V: TRBV7-9; D: TRBD1; J: TRBJ2-7; size: -; CDR3: CASSLVRGHYEQYF; DNA: TGTGCCAGCAGCTTAGTCAGGGGGCACTACGAGCAGTACTTC
length: 15; V: TRBV9; D: -; J: TRBJ2-3; size: -; CDR3: CASSVGGSSTDTQYF; DNA: TGTGCCAGCAGCGTAGGTGGTTCTAGCACAGATACGCAGTATTTT
length: 13; V: TRBV2; D: -; J: TRBJ1-2; size: -; CDR3: CAVKPGRDYGYTF; DNA: TGTGCCGTTAAGCCGGGGCGCGACTATGGCTACACCTTC
length: 19; V: TRBV7-8; D: TRBD2; J: TRBJ2-4; size: -; CDR3: CASSLATLAGGPTKNIQYF; DNA: TGTGCCAGCAGCTTAGCAACACTAGCGGGAGGGCCGACCAAAAACATTCAGTACTTC
length: 15; V: TRBV5-4; D: TRBD2; J: TRBJ2-3; size: -; CDR3: CASSFRGRRSDTQYF; DNA: TGTGCCAGCAGCTTTCGCGGGAGAAGATCGGATACGCAGTATTTT